A single sample is the source of the 8 T cell receptor beta chains below, sequenced in a study of shared clonotypes between healthy human individuals. Some clones are missing from TCRdb's copy, which holds only in-frame ones; the method was immunoSEQ multiplex PCR. The top ten clones hold 0.39% of a sample with millions of clones, approximately 93% of them seen once. Specimen: naive CD4+ T cells from PBMCs. This sample's subset: CD45RA+ positively selected. Source of these receptors: a man in his late teens or twenties in good health. Some clones in this sample may be carry-over from other donors' samples.

This clone turned up a few times. The chain recombines TRBV7-9 with TRBJ1-1; possible D gene TRBD1, 6 bases. Trimming took 5 bases from V and 1 from J, leaving 11 bases between them. The CDR3 length is 14 residues. The germline V gene encodes CDR1 SEHNR and CDR2 FQNEAQ (reference sequence). CDR3 coding DNA: TGTGCCAGCAGCAACCGGGACAAGAACACTGAAGCTTTCTTT. Translating gives CASSNRDKNTEAFF.

The chain links TRBV19 to TRBJ1-1; 7 bases are a match to TRBD1. The CDR3 totals 15 residues. Germline V gene data show CDR1 as LNHDA and CDR2 as SQIVND (reference sequence). With V trimmed by 2 bases and J by 4 bases, 7 bases remained unmatched. The CDR3 DNA is TGTGCCAGTAGTATAATTAGGGGGCGGGGCACTGAAGCTTTCTTT. Translated: CASSIIRGRGTEAFF.

V and J are TRBV5-1 and TRBJ2-5, with TRBD2 matching 9 bases. There are 17 residues in the CDR3. In germline, CDR1 is SGHRS, CDR2 YFSETQ. V lost 0 bases, J lost 5 bases, and 11 bases stayed unmatched. CDR3: CASSLGAGGGRGETQYF. The CDR3 DNA reads as TGCGCCAGCAGCTTGGGAGCGGGAGGAGGTCGAGGCGAGACCCAGTACTTC.

This rearrangement joins TRBV5-1 to TRBJ2-5, with 12 bases identical to TRBD2. Germline CDR1 and CDR2: SGHRS and YFSETQ. The CDR3 consists of 17 residues. The V and J ends lost 5 bases and 4 bases, in that order; junction bases with no gene match: 12. CDR3 sequence: CASRPLAGGGSVETQYF. The CDR3 DNA reads TGCGCCAGCAGACCCCTAGCGGGAGGGGGATCGGTAGAGACCCAGTACTTC.

The V call is TRBV6-6, the J call TRBJ2-2; D gene ambiguous. Looked up from germline, CDR1 is MNHNY and CDR2 is SVGAGI (reference sequence). Trimming took off 2 bases at V and 7 bases at J, with 8 bases between the two ends. The CDR3 has 13 amino acids. The DNA for the CDR3 is TGTGCCAGCAGTTACAGGGATGGCGGGGAGCTGTTTTTT. It codes for CASSYRDGGELFF.

Comments on this clone: Other DNA sequences of this sample code for an identical CDR3. The chain recombines TRBV18 with TRBJ1-2; 8 nucleotides match TRBD1. The V gene end was trimmed by 2 bases and the J gene end by 5 bases; junction bases not matched to a gene: 4. Germline-derived CDR1 and CDR2 are KGHSH and LQKENI. This CDR3 is built from 14 residues. CDR3 bases: TGTGCCAGCTCACCAGGACAGGGCGATTATGGCTACACCTTC. Translating it yields CASSPGQGDYGYTF.

The chain employs TRBV5-4 and TRBJ1-2, with 8 bases identical to TRBD1. There are 14 residues in the CDR3. Germline V CDR1 and CDR2: SGHNT, YYREEE (reference sequence). V was clipped by 4 bases and J by 6 bases; unmatched bases: 8. For the CDR3, the DNA is TGTGCCAGCAGCACCCCCCAGGGGGCTCATGGCTACACCTTC. It translates to CASSTPQGAHGYTF.

The gene calls are TRBV11-2 and TRBJ2-1; perhaps TRBD1 as D (6 bases). CDR3 length equals 16 residues. Deletions cut 7 bases from V and 7 bases from J, with 23 bases between. CDR1 and CDR2 from the germline V gene are SGHAT and FQNNGV. For the CDR3, the DNA is TGTGCCAGCAACCCCCGAGGTACAGGGAGTAGTAATGAGCAGTTCTTC. Translated: CASNPRGTGSSNEQFF. Full variable domain (outside the CDR3, taken from reference TRBV11-2 and TRBJ2-1): EAGVAQSPRYKIIEKRQSVAFWCNPISGHATLYWYQQILGQGPKLLIQFQNNGVVDDSQLPKDRFSAERLKGVDSTLKIQPAKLEDSAVYLCASNPRGTGSSNEQFFGPGTRLTVL.